The clone carrying this TCR beta chain came up a few times. This entry belongs to a study of blood T cell repertoires in COVID-19. Study-wide background: Italy, Spain and the United States were the sources of the convalescent and acute COVID-19 samples.

In the authors' methods: Nucleated cell number was recorded as an estimate derived from reference gene primer amplification. Clones were sequenced by immunoSEQ multiplex PCR, and TCRdb holds only the in-frame ones, with some missing. The V and J calls and clone size are taken from that table; D and trimming were inferred from the DNA. This sample carries around 170,000 clones, 88% of them seen once, and the ten largest clones take 20% to 30%. CDR1 is SGDLS and CDR2 is YYNGEE in the germline V gene. The V end lost 0 bases, the J end lost 7 bases, and 13 bases lay between the germline ends. The CDR3 sequence is 14 residues long.

The source of this sequence is a man in his 60s with acute or convalescent COVID-19. Sequencing was performed on peripheral blood. The J gene is TRBJ1-1, the V gene TRBV9; perhaps TRBD1 as D (5 bases). CDR3 bases: TGTGCCAGCAGCGTAGTCGGGCAGGGTGATGAAGCTTTCTTT. Residues: CASSVVGQGDEAFF.